This TCR beta chain was identified in a study of blood T cell repertoires in COVID-19. Trimming took 4 bases from V and 3 from J; bases not matched to a gene: 11. This CDR3 comprises 16 residues. Per the germline V gene, CDR1 is MNHEY and CDR2 is SVGEGT. In the authors' methods: Reference gene primers were amplified, and this amplification served to estimate nucleated cell counts. Produced via immunoSEQ multiplex PCR; TCRdb's table is partial and in-frame only. Clone size and V and J calls were adopted from that table, with D and trimming inferred from the DNA. The profile shows some 200,000 clones, around 80% of them singletons.

Sequencing was carried out using peripheral blood. This TCR was recovered from a human donor in a cohort sampled during active COVID-19. The rearrangement uses TRBV6-2 or TRBV6-3 and TRBJ1-1; 7 nucleotides line up with TRBD1. CDR3 sequence reads: CASSSRGHFKDTEAFF. CDR3 in DNA: TGTGCCAGCAGTTCAAGGGGGCACTTTAAGGACACTGAAGCTTTCTTT.